Shown below are 4 T cell receptor beta chains from a single sample sequenced in a study of blood T cell repertoires in COVID-19. Sequenced by immunoSEQ multiplex PCR; TCRdb stores in-frame clones only, minus some. The profile covers around 140,000 clones, with 70% to 90% appearing a single time and about 28% taken by the ten largest. Sequenced material: peripheral blood. The origin of the receptors is a human donor in a cohort sampled during active COVID-19.

The chain has TRBV14 and TRBJ2-3; D is undetermined. V lost 1 base and J lost 4, with 15 bases in between. The CDR3 loop spans 16 amino acids. Germline V gene sequence: CDR1 SGHDN, CDR2 FVKESK. The CDR3 protein is CASSQGGFVRPDTQYF. In DNA, the CDR3 is TGTGCCAGCAGCCAAGGAGGTTTTGTTCGTCCAGATACGCAGTATTTT.

The chain couples TRBV19 to TRBJ1-5; D unresolved. The CDR3 has 14 residues. The germline V and J ends were trimmed by 2 bases and 4 bases, with 9 bases remaining between them. Germline-derived CDR1 and CDR2 are LNHDA and SQIVND (reference sequence). In DNA, the CDR3 is TGTGCCAGTAGTATACTGACTTTAAATCAGCCCCAGCATTTT. Its protein product is CASSILTLNQPQHF.

The chain carries TRBV9 and TRBJ1-6; a possible D gene is TRBD1 (5 bases). The germline V gene encodes CDR1 SGDLS and CDR2 YYNGEE. This CDR3 comprises 16 residues. Trimming took off 0 bases at V and 3 bases at J, with 10 bases between the two ends. CDR3 nucleotide sequence: TGTGCCAGCAGCGTAGACGGGGACTTCTATAATTCACCCCTCCACTTT. This codes for CASSVDGDFYNSPLHF.

V gene TRBV14 combines with J gene TRBJ1-2, with TRBD1 matching 8 bases. Germline V gene data show CDR1 as SGHDN and CDR2 as FVKESK. CDR3 size: 13 residues. V trimming: 4 bases; J trimming: 4 bases; junction bases outside the gene matches: 2. CDR3 amino acids: CASSLDRGYGYTF. DNA for the CDR3: TGTGCCAGCAGCCTAGACAGGGGCTATGGCTACACCTTC. Looking up the rest from reference TRBV14 and TRBJ1-2 gives the full variable domain: EAGVTQFPSHSVIEKGQTVTLRCDPISGHDNLYWYRRVMGKEIKFLLHFVKESKQDESGMPNNRFLAERTGGTYSTLKVQPAELEDSGVYFCASSLDRGYGYTFGSGTRLTVV.